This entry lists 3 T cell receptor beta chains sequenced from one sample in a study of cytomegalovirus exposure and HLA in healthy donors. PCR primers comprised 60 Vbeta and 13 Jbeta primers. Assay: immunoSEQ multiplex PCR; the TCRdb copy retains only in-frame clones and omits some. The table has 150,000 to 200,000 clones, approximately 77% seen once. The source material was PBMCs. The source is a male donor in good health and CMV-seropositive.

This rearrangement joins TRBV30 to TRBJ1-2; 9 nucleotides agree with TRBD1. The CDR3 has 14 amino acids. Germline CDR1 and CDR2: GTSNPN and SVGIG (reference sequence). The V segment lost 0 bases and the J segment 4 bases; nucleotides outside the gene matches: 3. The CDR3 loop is CAWSVQGAGYGYTF. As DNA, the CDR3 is TGTGCCTGGAGTGTACAGGGGGCAGGCTATGGCTACACCTTC.

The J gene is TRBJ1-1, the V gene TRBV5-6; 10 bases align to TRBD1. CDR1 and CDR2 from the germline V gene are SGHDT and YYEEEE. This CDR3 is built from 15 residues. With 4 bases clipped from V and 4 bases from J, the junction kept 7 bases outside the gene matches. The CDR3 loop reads CASSRPRTGGTEAFF. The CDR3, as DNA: TGTGCCAGCAGCCGCCCCAGGACAGGGGGCACTGAAGCTTTCTTT.

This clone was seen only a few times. In nucleotides, the CDR3 is TGCGCCAGCAGTGACGGAGGGGTGTATCAGCCCCAGCATTTT. Translation gives CASSDGGVYQPQHF. The chain employs TRBV10-2 and TRBJ1-5; tentative D call: TRBD1 (5 bases). Trimming shortened V by 3 bases and J by 5 bases, and 11 bases separated the two germline ends. From germline, CDR1 is WSHSY and CDR2 SAAADI. The CDR3 runs 14 residues.